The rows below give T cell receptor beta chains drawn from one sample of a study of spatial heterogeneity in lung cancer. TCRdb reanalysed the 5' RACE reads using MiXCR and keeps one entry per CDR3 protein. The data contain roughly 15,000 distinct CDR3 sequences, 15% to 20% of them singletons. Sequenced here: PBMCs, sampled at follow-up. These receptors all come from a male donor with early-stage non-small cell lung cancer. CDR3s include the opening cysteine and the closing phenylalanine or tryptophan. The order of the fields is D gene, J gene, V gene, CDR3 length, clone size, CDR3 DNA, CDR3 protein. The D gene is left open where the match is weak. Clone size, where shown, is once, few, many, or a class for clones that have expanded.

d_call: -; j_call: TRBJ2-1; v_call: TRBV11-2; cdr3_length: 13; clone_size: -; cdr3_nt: TGTGCCAGCAGCCCCCCCAGCTACAATGAGCAGTTCTTC; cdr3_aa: CASSPPSYNEQFF
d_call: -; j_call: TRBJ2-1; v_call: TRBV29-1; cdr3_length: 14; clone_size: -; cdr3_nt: TGCAGCGGCAATTGGGCAGGGGGAGGGAATGAGCAGTTCTTC; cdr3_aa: CSGNWAGGGNEQFF
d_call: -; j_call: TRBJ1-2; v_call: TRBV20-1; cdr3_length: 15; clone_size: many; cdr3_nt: TGCAGTGCTAGAGACGCCCCTTCAGGCCGCTATGGCTACACCTTC; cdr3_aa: CSARDAPSGRYGYTF
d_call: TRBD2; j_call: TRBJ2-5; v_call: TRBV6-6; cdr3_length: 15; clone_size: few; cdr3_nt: TGTGCCAGCGGACTGCCTAGCGGGGGGGTGGAGACCCAGTACTTC; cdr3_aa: CASGLPSGGVETQYF
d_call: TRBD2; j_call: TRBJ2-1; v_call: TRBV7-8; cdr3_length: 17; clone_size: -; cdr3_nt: TGTGCCAGCAGCTTAAGACTAGCGGGGGCCTCCTACAATGAGCAGTTCTTC; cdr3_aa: CASSLRLAGASYNEQFF
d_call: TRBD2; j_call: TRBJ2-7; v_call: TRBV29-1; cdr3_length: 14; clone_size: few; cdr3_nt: TGCAGCGTTGAACAGACTAGCGACTCCTACGAGCAGTACTTC; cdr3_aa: CSVEQTSDSYEQYF
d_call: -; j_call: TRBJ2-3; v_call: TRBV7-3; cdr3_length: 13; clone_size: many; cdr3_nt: TGTGCCAGCAGCCCACAGGGACCAGATACGCAGTATTTT; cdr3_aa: CASSPQGPDTQYF
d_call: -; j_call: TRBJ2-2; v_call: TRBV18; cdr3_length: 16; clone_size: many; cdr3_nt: TGTGCCAGCTCACCCTATATGAGGGAGAACACCGGGGAGCTGTTTTTT; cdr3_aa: CASSPYMRENTGELFF
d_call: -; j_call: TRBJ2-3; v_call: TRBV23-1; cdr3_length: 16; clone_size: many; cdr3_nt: TGCGCCAGCAGTCATACGAAGGGAGGTGGTACAGATACGCAGTATTTT; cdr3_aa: CASSHTKGGGTDTQYF
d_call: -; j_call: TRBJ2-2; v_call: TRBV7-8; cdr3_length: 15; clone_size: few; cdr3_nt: TGTGCCAGCAGCTTTATGAGCACGAACACCGGGGAGCTGTTTTTT; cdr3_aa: CASSFMSTNTGELFF
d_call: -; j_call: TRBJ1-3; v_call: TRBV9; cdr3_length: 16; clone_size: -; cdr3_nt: TGTGCCAGCAGCCCCAGGTTTGAGGGGTATGGAAACACCATATATTTT; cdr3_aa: CASSPRFEGYGNTIYF
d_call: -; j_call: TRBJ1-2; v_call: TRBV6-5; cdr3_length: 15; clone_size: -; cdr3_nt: TGTGCCAGCAGTTACCGGGGGCAGGGGACCTATGGCTACACCTTC; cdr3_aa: CASSYRGQGTYGYTF
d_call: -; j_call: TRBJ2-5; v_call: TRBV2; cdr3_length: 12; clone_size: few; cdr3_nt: TGTGCCAGCAGTCGGGGTCTGGAGACCCAGTACTTC; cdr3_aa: CASSRGLETQYF
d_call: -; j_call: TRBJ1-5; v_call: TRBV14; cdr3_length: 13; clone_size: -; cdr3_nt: TGTGCCAGCAGCCAATTTGGCGGTCAGCCCCAGCATTTT; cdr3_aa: CASSQFGGQPQHF
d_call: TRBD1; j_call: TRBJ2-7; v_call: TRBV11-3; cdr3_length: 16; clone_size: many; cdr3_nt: TGTGCCAGCAGCCCCGCGAGGGGACAGGGGGTGTACGAGCAGTACTTC; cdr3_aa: CASSPARGQGVYEQYF
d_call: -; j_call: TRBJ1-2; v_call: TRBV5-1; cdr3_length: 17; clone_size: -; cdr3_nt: TGCGCCAGCAGCCCGCCGGCTGACAGTCTACGCCCCTATGGCTACACCTTC; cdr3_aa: CASSPPADSLRPYGYTF
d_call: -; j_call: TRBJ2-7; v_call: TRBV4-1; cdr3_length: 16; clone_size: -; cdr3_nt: TGCGCCAGCAGCCAAGATCCAGGTTCCGGTTTGAGGGAGCAGTACTTC; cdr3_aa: CASSQDPGSGLREQYF
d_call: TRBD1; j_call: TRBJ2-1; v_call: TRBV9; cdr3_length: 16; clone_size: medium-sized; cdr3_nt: TGTGCCAGCAGCGAGGGACGGGACAGCCCCTACAATGAGCAGTTCTTC; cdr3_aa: CASSEGRDSPYNEQFF
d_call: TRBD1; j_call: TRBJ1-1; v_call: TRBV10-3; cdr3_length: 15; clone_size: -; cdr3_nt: TGTGCCATCAGTGAGCCCCACAGGGGAAACACTGAAGCTTTCTTT; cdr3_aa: CAISEPHRGNTEAFF
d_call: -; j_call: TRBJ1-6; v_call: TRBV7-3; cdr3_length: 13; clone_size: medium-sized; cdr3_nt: TGTGCCAGCAGCTTAATCGGGGACTCACCCCTCCACTTT; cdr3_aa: CASSLIGDSPLHF
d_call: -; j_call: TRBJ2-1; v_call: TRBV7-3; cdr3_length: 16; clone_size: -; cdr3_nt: TGTGCCAGCAGCATCTCCGGGACATTAGACTACAATGAGCAGTTCTTC; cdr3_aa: CASSISGTLDYNEQFF
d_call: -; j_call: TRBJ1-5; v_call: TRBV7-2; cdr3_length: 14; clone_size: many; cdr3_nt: TGTGCCAGCAGCTTAGGTTTGAGCAATCAGCCCCAGCATTTT; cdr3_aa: CASSLGLSNQPQHF
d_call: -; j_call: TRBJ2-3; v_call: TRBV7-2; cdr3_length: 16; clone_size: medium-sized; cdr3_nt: TGTGCCAGCAGCTTAGCCACAGGCTGGGGGACAGATACGCAGTATTTT; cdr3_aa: CASSLATGWGTDTQYF
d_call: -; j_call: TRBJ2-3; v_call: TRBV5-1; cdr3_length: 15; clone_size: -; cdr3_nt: TGCGCCAGCAGCTTGGAACTAGCTGGCACAGATACGCAGTATTTT; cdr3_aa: CASSLELAGTDTQYF
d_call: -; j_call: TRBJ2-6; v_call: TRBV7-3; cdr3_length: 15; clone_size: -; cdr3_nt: TGTGCCAGCAGCTACAGCCTCACTGGGGCCAACGTCCTGACTTTC; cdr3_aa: CASSYSLTGANVLTF
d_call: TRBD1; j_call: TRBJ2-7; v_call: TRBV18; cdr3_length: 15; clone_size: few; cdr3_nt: TGTGCCAGCTCACCGGACAGGGTAGAATTCCACGAGCAGTACTTC; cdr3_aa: CASSPDRVEFHEQYF
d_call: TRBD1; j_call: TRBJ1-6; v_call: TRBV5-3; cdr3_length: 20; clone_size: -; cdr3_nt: TGTGCCAGAAGCAACGGGGACAGAGAGATTAAAAGCTCCTATAATTCACCCCTCCACTTT; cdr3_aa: CARSNGDREIKSSYNSPLHF
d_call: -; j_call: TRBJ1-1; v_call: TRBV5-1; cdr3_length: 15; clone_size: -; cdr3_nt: TGCGCCAGCAGCTTGGTAGCAGAGGTTGACACTGAAGCTTTCTTT; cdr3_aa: CASSLVAEVDTEAFF
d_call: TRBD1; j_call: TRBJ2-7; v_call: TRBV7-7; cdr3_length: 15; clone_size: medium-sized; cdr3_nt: TGTGCTAGCAGCTTAGGGACAGGGGGCGGCTACGAGCAGTACTTC; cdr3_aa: CASSLGTGGGYEQYF